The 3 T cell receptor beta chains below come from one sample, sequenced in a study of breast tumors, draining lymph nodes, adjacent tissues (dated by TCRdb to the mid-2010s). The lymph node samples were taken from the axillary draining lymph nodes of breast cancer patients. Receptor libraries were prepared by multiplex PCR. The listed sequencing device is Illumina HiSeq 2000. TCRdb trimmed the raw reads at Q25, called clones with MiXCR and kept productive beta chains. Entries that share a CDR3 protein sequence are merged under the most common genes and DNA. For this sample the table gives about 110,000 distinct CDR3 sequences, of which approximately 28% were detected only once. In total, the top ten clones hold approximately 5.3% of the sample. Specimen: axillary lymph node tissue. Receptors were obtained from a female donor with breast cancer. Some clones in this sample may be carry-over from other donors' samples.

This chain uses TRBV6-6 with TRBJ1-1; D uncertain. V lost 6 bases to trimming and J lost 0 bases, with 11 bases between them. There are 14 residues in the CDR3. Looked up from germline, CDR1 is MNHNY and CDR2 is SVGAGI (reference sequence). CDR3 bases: TGTGCCAGCAGGATGGAGGCGATGAACACTGAAGCTTTCTTT. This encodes CASRMEAMNTEAFF.

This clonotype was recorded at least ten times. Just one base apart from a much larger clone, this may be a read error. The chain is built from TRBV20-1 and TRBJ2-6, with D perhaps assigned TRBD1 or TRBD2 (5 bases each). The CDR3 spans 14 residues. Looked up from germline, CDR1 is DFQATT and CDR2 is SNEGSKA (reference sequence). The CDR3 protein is CSAPLWAGATVLTF. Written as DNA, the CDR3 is TGCAGTGCGCCCCTGTGGGCCGGGGCCACCGTCCTGACTTTC.

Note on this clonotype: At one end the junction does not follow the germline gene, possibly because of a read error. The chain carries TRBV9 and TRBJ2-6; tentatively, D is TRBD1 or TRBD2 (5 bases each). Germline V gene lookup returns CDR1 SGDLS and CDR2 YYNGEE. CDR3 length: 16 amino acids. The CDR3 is CASSGGTGSGANALTF. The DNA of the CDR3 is TGTGCCAGCAGCGGAGGGACCGGCTCTGGGGCCAACGCCCTGACTTTC.